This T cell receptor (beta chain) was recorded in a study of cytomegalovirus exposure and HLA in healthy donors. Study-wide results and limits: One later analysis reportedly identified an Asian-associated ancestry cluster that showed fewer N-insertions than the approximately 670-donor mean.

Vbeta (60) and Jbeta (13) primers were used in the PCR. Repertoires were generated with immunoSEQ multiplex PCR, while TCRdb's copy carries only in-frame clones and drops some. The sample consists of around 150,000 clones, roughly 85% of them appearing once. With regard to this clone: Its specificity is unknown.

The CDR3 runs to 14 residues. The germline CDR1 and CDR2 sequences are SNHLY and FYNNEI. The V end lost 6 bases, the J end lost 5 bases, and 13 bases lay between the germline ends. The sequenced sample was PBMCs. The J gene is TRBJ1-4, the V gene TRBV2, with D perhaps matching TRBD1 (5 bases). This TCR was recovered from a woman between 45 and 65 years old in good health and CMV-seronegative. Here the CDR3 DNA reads TGTGCCAGCAGGGATGACAGACAGAATGAAAAACTGTTTTTT. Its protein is CASRDDRQNEKLFF.